The 24 T cell receptor beta chains below were found in one sample sequenced in a study of T cells after yellow fever vaccination. Via MiXCR, TCRdb re-called the 5' RACE reads, giving one row per CDR3 protein. The table shows 200,000 to 250,000 distinct CDR3 sequences, with 6.5% to 8.5% occurring only once. The specimen was CD4+ T cells sorted from PBMCs, collected 15 days after the yellow fever booster vaccination. Receptors originate from a man aged 25-45 years who received the YFV17D yellow fever vaccine.

V usage is TRBV28 and J usage is TRBJ2-7; TRBD1 or TRBD2 may be the D gene (6 bases each). The CDR3 is 16 amino acids. V was cut by 2 bases and J by 2 bases, with 16 bases left in between. Germline CDR1 MDHEN, CDR2 SYDVKM. The CDR3 here is CASSLGGGGVPYEQYF. CDR3 sequence (DNA): TGTGCCAGCAGTTTAGGAGGAGGGGGAGTACCCTACGAGCAGTACTTC.

Only a few counts were recorded for this clonotype. This chain connects TRBV18 to TRBJ2-1, with D possibly being TRBD2 (6 bases). The CDR3 covers 16 residues. Trimming left V 2 bases short and J 6 bases short, with 17 bases between. The germline gives CDR1 KGHSH, CDR2 LQKENI. The CDR3, as DNA: TGTGCCAGCTCACCAGAAGTAGCGGCATCGGCCAATGAGCAGTTCTTC. Its protein is CASSPEVAASANEQFF.

At least ten counts were recorded for this clonotype. V usage is TRBV12-3 or TRBV12-4 and J usage is TRBJ2-7; 7 bases line up with TRBD1. V lost 5 bases, J lost 1 base, and 2 bases stayed unmatched. This CDR3 spans 13 amino acids. The CDR3 loop is CASSKQGSYEQYF. CDR3 in DNA: TGTGCCAGCAGTAAACAGGGGTCCTACGAGCAGTACTTC.

The V gene is TRBV14, the J gene TRBJ1-3, with TRBD1 as a possible D gene (5 bases). The V gene lost 2 bases and the J gene lost 11 bases, with 13 bases spanning the gap. The CDR3 extends over 13 amino acids. The germline V gene encodes CDR1 SGHDN and CDR2 FVKESK. As DNA, the CDR3 is TGTGCCAGCAGCCAACGTCTTGGGGGTCCCATATATTTT. It is translated as CASSQRLGGPIYF.

This clonotype was recorded many times. In nucleotides, the CDR3 is TGCGCCAGCAGTTACTCGGGACTATGGGATACGCAGTATTTT. This sequence encodes CASSYSGLWDTQYF. V is TRBV5-1 and J is TRBJ2-3; 7 bases are a match to TRBD2. V gave up 5 bases and J gave up 6 bases; unmatched junction bases: 9. The CDR3 consists of 14 residues. The germline V gene encodes CDR1 SGHRS and CDR2 YFSETQ.

This sequence joins TRBV4-2 and TRBJ2-1; maybe TRBD2 (6 bases). The V gene's germline CDR1 is LGHNA and CDR2 YNFKEQ. CDR3 length: 15 residues. Trimming shortened V by 5 bases and J by 7 bases, and 18 bases separated the two germline ends. DNA of the CDR3: TGTGCCAGCAGCTCCGGGACTCTCCAGCCAAATGAGCAGTTCTTC. It codes for CASSSGTLQPNEQFF.

J is TRBJ2-1 and V is TRBV28, with a weak D call TRBD1 (5 bases). This CDR3 has 13 amino acids. V was clipped by 6 bases and J by 8 bases, with 14 bases between them. Per the germline V gene, CDR1 is MDHEN and CDR2 is SYDVKM. The CDR3 reads CASSLLRDHEQFF. In DNA form, the CDR3 reads TGTGCCAGCAGCCTCCTCAGGGATCATGAGCAGTTCTTC.

As for this clonotype: With a much larger clone just one base away, this may be a read error. V usage is TRBV7-3 and J usage is TRBJ2-3; the match to TRBD2 covers 11 bases. V lost 7 bases to trimming and J lost 5 bases; unmatched junction nucleotides: 8. Germline CDR1 SGHTA, CDR2 FQGTGA. The CDR3 spans 15 residues. This CDR3 reads CASTDGGTSGDTQYF. The CDR3 region has the DNA TGTGCCAGCACAGATGGCGGGACTAGCGGAGATACGCAGTATTTT.

This clonotype was detected only once. The chain employs TRBV9 and TRBJ2-1, with 9 positions matching TRBD2. The CDR3 totals 17 residues. The germline gives CDR1 SGDLS, CDR2 YYNGEE. J lost 6 bases, V lost 2 bases, and 12 bases had no gene match. This CDR3 reads CASSVLQGGAGGNEQFF. The CDR3 nucleotides read TGTGCCAGCAGCGTTTTACAGGGTGGAGCGGGAGGCAATGAGCAGTTCTTC.

The rearrangement links TRBV15 to TRBJ2-1, with TRBD2 identical over 14 bases. V shed 0 bases and J 9 bases; nucleotides not matched to a gene: 7. This CDR3 contains 17 residues. CDR1 LNHNV and CDR2 YYDKDF come from the germline V gene (reference sequence). For the CDR3, the DNA is TGTGCCACCAGCAGAGATCAACCGGGACTAGCGGGAGCTGAGCAGTTCTTC. The encoded protein is CATSRDQPGLAGAEQFF.

The J gene is TRBJ1-5, the V gene TRBV18; 7 nucleotides line up with TRBD1. V gave up 3 bases and J gave up 5 bases; unmatched junction bases: 7. Looked up from germline, CDR1 is KGHSH and CDR2 is LQKENI. The CDR3 has 15 amino acids. The CDR3 DNA is TGTGCCAGCTCACCTACCGGGACAGAATATCAGCCCCAGCATTTT. Translation: CASSPTGTEYQPQHF.

This clonotype was found many times. The rearrangement uses TRBV5-1 and TRBJ1-1; D remains unclear. CDR3 size: 13 residues. The germline CDR1 and CDR2 sequences are SGHRS and YFSETQ. Trimming shortened V by 0 bases and J by 4 bases, and 7 bases separated the two germline ends. Written as DNA, the CDR3 is TGCGCCAGCAGCTTGGACTCTGGCACTGAAGCTTTCTTT. Translation: CASSLDSGTEAFF. Full variable domain (remainder filled in from reference TRBV5-1 and TRBJ1-1): KAGVTQTPRYLIKTRGQQVTLSCSPISGHRSVSWYQQTPGQGLQFLFEYFSETQRNKGNFPGRFSGRQFSNSRSEMNVSTLELGDSALYLCASSLDSGTEAFFGQGTRLTVV.

The chain links TRBV28 to TRBJ2-1, with 7 bases aligning to TRBD2. This CDR3 is 16 amino acids long. Germline V gene data show CDR1 as MDHEN and CDR2 as SYDVKM. V dropped 4 bases and J dropped 8; count of bases not matched to a gene: 14. Here the CDR3 reads CASSSLGLGSFYEQFF. The CDR3 nucleotides are TGTGCCAGCAGTTCACTCGGACTAGGAAGCTTCTATGAGCAGTTCTTC.

This clonotype showed up many times. J is TRBJ2-2 and V is TRBV11-2; 8 positions agree with TRBD2. V shed 5 bases, J shed 2 bases, and the junction held 7 bases outside the gene matches. Per the germline V gene, CDR1 is SGHAT and CDR2 is FQNNGV. The CDR3 has 16 amino acids. In nucleotides, the CDR3 is TGTGCCAGCAGCCCCCGGGGGGGCGGAAACACCGGGGAGCTGTTTTTT. Protein product: CASSPRGGGNTGELFF.

V gene TRBV7-9 combines with J gene TRBJ1-1; no definite D call. Trimming pared 4 bases from V and 5 bases from J, leaving 8 bases between. The CDR3 has 12 residues. Germline CDR1 reads SEHNR; CDR2 reads FQNEAQ (reference sequence). CDR3 sequence: CASSSRGTEAFF. The DNA of the CDR3 is TGTGCCAGCAGCTCGCGAGGAACTGAAGCTTTCTTT.

Many counts were recorded for this clonotype. The chain has TRBV5-1 and TRBJ2-2, with 10 bases that match TRBD2. Unmatched junction bases numbered 6, after V lost 5 bases and J lost 5 bases. The CDR3 runs to 15 residues. CDR1 SGHRS and CDR2 YFSETQ come from the germline V gene. In nucleotides, the CDR3 is TGCGCCAGCAGGTTTCTAGCGGGAGCAACCGGGGAGCTGTTTTTT. Protein sequence: CASRFLAGATGELFF.

This clonotype was picked up many times. The chain recombines TRBV20-1 with TRBJ1-6; 7 bases align to TRBD1. This CDR3 comprises 14 residues. V dropped 1 base and J dropped 9; count of bases not matched to a gene: 6. Germline V gene lookup returns CDR1 DFQATT and CDR2 SNEGSKA (reference sequence). CDR3 loop: CSARAPTGSSPLHF. The CDR3 DNA reads as TGCAGTGCTAGAGCTCCGACAGGGAGTTCACCCCTCCACTTT.

This clonotype was observed a handful of times. This rearrangement joins TRBV5-1 to TRBJ1-1; D is unresolved. Trimming shortened V by 0 bases and J by 13 bases, and 16 bases separated the two germline ends. The CDR3 consists of 13 residues. Germline CDR1 is SGHRS and CDR2 is YFSETQ. The CDR3 region has the DNA TGCGCCAGCAGCTTGGGGCAGGAGGCGGCGGGTTTCTTT. This encodes CASSLGQEAAGFF.

The rearrangement uses TRBV19 and TRBJ2-1; maybe TRBD1 (5 bases). Between the trimmed V and J ends, which lost 8 bases and 0 bases, there was a span of 8 bases. Per the germline V gene, CDR1 is LNHDA and CDR2 is SQIVND (reference sequence). The CDR3 length is 13 residues. The CDR3 is CASQGRSYNEQFF. In DNA form, the CDR3 reads TGTGCCAGTCAGGGTCGCTCCTACAATGAGCAGTTCTTC.

The CDR3, as DNA: TGTGCCAGCAGTGAACAACCTCAGGGATCCACTGAAGCTTTCTTT. This sequence encodes CASSEQPQGSTEAFF. The rearrangement uses TRBV6-1 and TRBJ1-1, with D possibly matching TRBD1 (5 bases). Trimming took off 2 bases at V and 4 bases at J, with 14 bases between the two ends. CDR1 MNHNS and CDR2 SASEGT come from the germline V gene. The CDR3 has 15 amino acids.

This clonotype was found many times. This rearrangement joins TRBV6-5 to TRBJ2-2, with TRBD1 matching over 9 bases. CDR1 is MNHEY, CDR2 SVGAGI, per germline. CDR3 length equals 18 residues. V dropped 4 bases and J dropped 7; count of bases not matched to a gene: 16. The CDR3 DNA follows: TGTGCCAGCAGTTCGCCCATGCCCGGGACAGGGAGGATCGGGGAGCTGTTTTTT. Translation: CASSSPMPGTGRIGELFF.

This clonotype has only a few counts. The rearrangement joins TRBV5-1 to TRBJ2-7, with 9 bases lining up with TRBD1. Germline lookup yields CDR1 SGHRS and CDR2 YFSETQ. CDR3 length: 16 residues. After removal of 1 base from V and 9 bases from J, the junction contained 14 bases not matched to a gene. The CDR3 reads CASSLQSGQGIGGQYF. CDR3 in DNA: TGCGCCAGCAGCTTGCAATCGGGACAGGGAATAGGCGGGCAGTACTTC.

This clonotype showed up many times. The chain is built from TRBV18 and TRBJ2-3, with 10 bases that match TRBD1. The CDR3 spans 15 residues. Trimming cost V 6 bases and J 2 bases; bases outside gene matches: 5. Germline lookup yields CDR1 KGHSH and CDR2 LQKENI. CDR3 sequence (DNA): TGTGCCAGCTCCCCCGGGACAGGGGTCACAGATACGCAGTATTTT. This gives the protein CASSPGTGVTDTQYF.

A word on this clonotype: A single base separates this from a much larger clone, so it may be a read error. The chain uses TRBV20-1 and TRBJ2-3, with D possibly matching TRBD2 (5 bases). CDR1 is DFQATT, CDR2 SNEGSKA, per germline (reference sequence). This CDR3 comprises 15 residues. V was clipped by 6 bases and J by 0 bases, with 16 bases between them. Here the CDR3 reads CSAHFRAASTDTQYF. The CDR3 nucleotides read TGCAGTGCCCACTTTAGAGCGGCTAGCACAGATACGCAGTATTTT.